A selection of T cell receptor beta chains follows, all from one sample in a study of T-cell reconstitution after alpha-beta-depleted transplantation in children. Using its own MiXCR run on the PCR reads, TCRdb lists one record per CDR3 protein. The repertoire consists of some 290,000 distinct CDR3 sequences, with approximately 23% occurring once and the leading ten covering approximately 9.9%. The starting material was PBMCs, mostly from graft donor cells, obtained 180 days after TCRalphabeta/CD19-depleted stem cell transplant. The receptor source for this set is a male patient aged 10 to 17 who had a stem cell transplant for acute lymphoblastic leukemia, so the T cells may come from the graft donor. CDR3s leave out the opening cysteine and the closing phenylalanine or tryptophan. D genes are given only for firm matches.

D: TRBD1; V: TRBV12-3/TRBV12-4; CDR3: ASRTGDGYT
D: TRBD1; V: TRBV20-1; CDR3: SASSGGNYGYT
D: .; V: TRBV6-5; CDR3: ASSSTGLSNQPQH
D: .; V: TRBV24-1; CDR3: ATSAPPGETQY
D: .; V: TRBV7-7; CDR3: ASSFGAQGTQY
D: .; V: TRBV11-2; CDR3: ASSFEHQNIQY
D: .; V: TRBV3-1; CDR3: ASSQILDRRYNEQF
D: .; V: TRBV6-1; CDR3: ASSDRGEGLYEQY
D: .; V: TRBV29-1; CDR3: SVAKNRVQATDYGYT
D: .; V: TRBV15; CDR3: ATSRGTLAAYQETQY
D: TRBD2; V: TRBV12-3/TRBV12-4; CDR3: ASSLRLAAYEQY
D: .; V: TRBV7-6; CDR3: ASSLVLRKERAYNEQF
D: .; V: TRBV7-6; CDR3: ASSLEGEGPNYGYT
D: TRBD1; V: TRBV4-1; CDR3: ASSLPLPGQGYNEQF
D: .; V: TRBV12-3/TRBV12-4; CDR3: ASSLGRARNQPQH
D: .; V: TRBV29-1; CDR3: SVETGITDTQY